Shown below are 5 T cell receptor beta chains from a single sample sequenced in a study of response to subunit inactivated influenza vaccine. MiXCR, applied by TCRdb to the RT-PCR reads, yields one record per CDR3 protein. The sample contains 300,000 to 350,000 distinct CDR3 sequences, roughly a fifth of which appear only once. The material sequenced was PBMCs from blood, taken about 19 months after vaccination. These receptors were taken from a man aged 45 to 70 who received an inactivated influenza vaccine.

At least ten counts were recorded for this clonotype. The chain couples TRBV12-3 or TRBV12-4 to TRBJ1-5, with 9 bases that match TRBD1. The ends lost 6 bases at V and 5 bases at J; junction bases unmatched: 2. CDR3 length: 13 residues. CDR3 nucleotides: TGTGCCAGCAGGGGACAGGGTGATCAGCCCCAGCATTTT. This codes for CASRGQGDQPQHF.

This clonotype was found many times. The chain combines TRBV7-9 with TRBJ1-5; D uncertain. CDR3 length: 14 amino acids. The germline V and J ends were trimmed by 1 base and 1 base, with 5 bases remaining between them. CDR1 and CDR2 (germline): SEHNR, FQNEAQ (reference sequence). For the CDR3, the DNA is TGTGCCAGCAGCTTAGTGGACAGCAATCAGCCCCAGCATTTT. As protein: CASSLVDSNQPQHF.

The chain links TRBV12-3 or TRBV12-4 to TRBJ2-5; perhaps TRBD1 as D (5 bases). This CDR3 is 13 amino acids long. Deletions cut 6 bases from V and 5 bases from J, with 13 bases between. In DNA form, the CDR3 reads TGTGCCAGCAGCTCCAGGGCCGGGGAGACCCAGTACTTC. Protein product: CASSSRAGETQYF.

This clonotype was detected only a few times. This chain links TRBV20-1 with TRBJ1-2; the D is unclear. CDR1 is DFQATT, CDR2 SNEGSKA, per germline (reference sequence). The V and J ends lost 3 bases and 0 bases respectively, with 17 bases between them. This CDR3 spans 16 amino acids. CDR3 amino acids: CSARLGRKQSNYGYTF. The CDR3 region has the DNA TGCAGTGCTAGGTTAGGGCGGAAGCAATCTAACTATGGCTACACCTTC.

Only a few counts were recorded for this clonotype. The gene calls are TRBV6-1 and TRBJ1-3, with unresolved D. V lost 7 bases and J lost 0, with 19 bases in between. This CDR3 is 17 amino acids long. Germline CDR1 and CDR2: MNHNS and SASEGT. CDR3 DNA: TGTGCCAGCACTCTCTCCTTTAGTCACCACTCTGGAAACACCATATATTTT. It yields the protein CASTLSFSHHSGNTIYF.